This T cell receptor beta chain was identified during a study of read filtering for tumor transcriptome and immune sequencing. The library was built from 400 ng RNA with molecular barcoded adaptors for alpha/delta and beta/gamma chains. Each CDR3 protein is one row after TCRdb ran MiXCR on the reads. The repertoire includes about 57,000 distinct CDR3 sequences, 20% to 25% of them detected once, and 15% to 20% sits in the top ten. The sample holds a few counts of this clonotype. Antigen unknown. Study observations and caveats: The CD138-negative fraction was mixed bone marrow immune cells, not pure T cells.

The trim removed 4 bases at V and 0 bases at J, leaving 3 bases unmatched. This CDR3 comprises 15 residues. CDR1 and CDR2 from the germline V gene are DFQATT and SNEGSKA (reference sequence). The receptor was isolated from a donor aged 40 or older with multiple myeloma. The material sequenced was a population of CD138-negative cells sorted from bone marrow. This chain joins TRBV20-1 and TRBJ2-1; 10 positions match TRBD1. The CDR3 here is CSAIGQGGSYNEQFF. CDR3 bases: TGCAGTGCTATTGGACAGGGGGGCTCCTACAATGAGCAGTTCTTC.